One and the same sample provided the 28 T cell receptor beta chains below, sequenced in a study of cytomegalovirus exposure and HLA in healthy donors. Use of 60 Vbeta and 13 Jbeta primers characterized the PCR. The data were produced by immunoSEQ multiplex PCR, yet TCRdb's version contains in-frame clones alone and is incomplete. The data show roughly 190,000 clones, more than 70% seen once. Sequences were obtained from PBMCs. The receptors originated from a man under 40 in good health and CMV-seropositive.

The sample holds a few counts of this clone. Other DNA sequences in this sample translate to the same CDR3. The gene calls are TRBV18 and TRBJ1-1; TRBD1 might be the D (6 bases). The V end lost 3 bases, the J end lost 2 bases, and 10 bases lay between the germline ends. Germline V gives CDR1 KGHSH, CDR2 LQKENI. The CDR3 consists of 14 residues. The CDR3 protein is CASSPQGTNTEAFF. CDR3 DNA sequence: TGTGCCAGCTCACCGCAGGGGACCAACACTGAAGCTTTCTTT.

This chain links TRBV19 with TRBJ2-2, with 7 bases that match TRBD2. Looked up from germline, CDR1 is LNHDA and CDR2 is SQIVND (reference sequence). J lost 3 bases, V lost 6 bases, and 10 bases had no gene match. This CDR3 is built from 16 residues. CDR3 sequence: CASSTRLAADTGELFF. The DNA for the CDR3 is TGTGCCAGTAGCACCCGCCTAGCGGCCGACACCGGGGAGCTGTTTTTT.

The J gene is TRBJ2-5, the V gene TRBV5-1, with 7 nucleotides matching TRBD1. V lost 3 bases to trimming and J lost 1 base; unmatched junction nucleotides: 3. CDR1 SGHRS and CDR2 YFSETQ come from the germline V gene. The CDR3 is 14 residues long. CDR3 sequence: CASSSTGAQETQYF. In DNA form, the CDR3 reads TGCGCCAGCAGCTCAACAGGGGCCCAAGAGACCCAGTACTTC.

The CDR3 DNA reads TGTGCCAGTAGTAGCGTCGCCCGGGACTTAATCGATGAGCAGTTCTTC. Protein: CASSSVARDLIDEQFF. This chain links TRBV19 with TRBJ2-1; a possible D gene is TRBD2 (6 bases). Germline V CDR1 and CDR2: LNHDA, SQIVND (reference sequence). The V and J ends lost 4 bases and 8 bases respectively, with 21 bases between them. The length of the CDR3 is 16 residues.

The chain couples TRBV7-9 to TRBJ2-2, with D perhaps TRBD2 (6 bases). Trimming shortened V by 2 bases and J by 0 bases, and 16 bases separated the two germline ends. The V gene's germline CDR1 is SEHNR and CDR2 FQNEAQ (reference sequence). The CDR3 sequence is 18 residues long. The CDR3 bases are TGTGCCAGCAGCTTAAGGTCCGGAACGGGGGCGAACACCGGGGAGCTGTTTTTT. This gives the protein CASSLRSGTGANTGELFF.

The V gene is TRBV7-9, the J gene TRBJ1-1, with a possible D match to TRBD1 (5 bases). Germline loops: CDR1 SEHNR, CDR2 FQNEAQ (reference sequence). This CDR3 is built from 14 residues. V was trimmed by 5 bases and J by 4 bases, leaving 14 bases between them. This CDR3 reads CASSPQGMSTEAFF. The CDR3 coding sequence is TGTGCCAGCAGCCCCCAGGGAATGAGCACTGAAGCTTTCTTT. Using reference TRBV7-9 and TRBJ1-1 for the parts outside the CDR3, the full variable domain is DTGVSQNPRHKITKRGQNVTFRCDPISEHNRLYWYRQTLGQGPEFLTYFQNEAQLEKSRLLSDRFSAERPKGSFSTLEIQRTEQGDSAMYLCASSPQGMSTEAFFGQGTRLTVV.

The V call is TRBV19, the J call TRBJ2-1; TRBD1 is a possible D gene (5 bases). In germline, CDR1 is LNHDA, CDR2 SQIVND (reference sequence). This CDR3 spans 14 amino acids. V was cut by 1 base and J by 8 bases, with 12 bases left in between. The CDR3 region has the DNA TGTGCCAGTAGTATAGCGGAGCAGGGCGATGAGCAGTTCTTC. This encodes CASSIAEQGDEQFF.

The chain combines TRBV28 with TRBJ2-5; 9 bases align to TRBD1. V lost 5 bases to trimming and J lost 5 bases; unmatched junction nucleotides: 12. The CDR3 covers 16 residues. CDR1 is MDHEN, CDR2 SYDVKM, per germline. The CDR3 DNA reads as TGTGCCAGCAGTCTAAAAACAGGGGGCAGTTGGGAGACCCAGTACTTC. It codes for CASSLKTGGSWETQYF.

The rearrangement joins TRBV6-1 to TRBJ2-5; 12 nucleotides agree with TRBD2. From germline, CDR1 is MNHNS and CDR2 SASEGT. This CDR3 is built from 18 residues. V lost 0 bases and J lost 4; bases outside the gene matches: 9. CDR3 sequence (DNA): TGTGCCAGCAGTGAAGCGCGGCTAGCGGGAGGGTTGCGAGAGACCCAGTACTTC. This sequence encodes CASSEARLAGGLRETQYF.

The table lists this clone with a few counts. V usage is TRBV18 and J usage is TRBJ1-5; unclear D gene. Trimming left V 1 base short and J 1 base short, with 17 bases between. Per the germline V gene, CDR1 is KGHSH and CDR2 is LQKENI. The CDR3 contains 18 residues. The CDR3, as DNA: TGTGCCAGCTCACCACGGCCTTTTCTTGAACAGAGCAATCAGCCCCAGCATTTT. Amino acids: CASSPRPFLEQSNQPQHF.

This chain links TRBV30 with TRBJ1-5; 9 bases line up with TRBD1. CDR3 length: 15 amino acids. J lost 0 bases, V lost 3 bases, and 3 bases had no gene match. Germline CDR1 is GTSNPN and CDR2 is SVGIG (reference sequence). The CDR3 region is CAWRRQGGSNQPQHF. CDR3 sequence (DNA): TGTGCCTGGAGGAGACAGGGGGGTAGCAATCAGCCCCAGCATTTT.

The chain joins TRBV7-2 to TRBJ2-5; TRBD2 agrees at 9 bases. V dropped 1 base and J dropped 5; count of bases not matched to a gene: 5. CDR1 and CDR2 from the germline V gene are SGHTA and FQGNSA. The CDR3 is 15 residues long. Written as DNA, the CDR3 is TGTGCCAGCAGCTTAGTCCCCACTAGCGGGGAGACCCAGTACTTC. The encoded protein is CASSLVPTSGETQYF.

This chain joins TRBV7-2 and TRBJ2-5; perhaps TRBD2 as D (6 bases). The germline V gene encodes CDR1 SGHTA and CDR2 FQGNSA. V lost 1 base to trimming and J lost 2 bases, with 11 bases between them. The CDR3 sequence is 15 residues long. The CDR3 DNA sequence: TGTGCCAGCAGCTTAGGGGGAAGCGGGCAAGAGACCCAGTACTTC. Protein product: CASSLGGSGQETQYF.

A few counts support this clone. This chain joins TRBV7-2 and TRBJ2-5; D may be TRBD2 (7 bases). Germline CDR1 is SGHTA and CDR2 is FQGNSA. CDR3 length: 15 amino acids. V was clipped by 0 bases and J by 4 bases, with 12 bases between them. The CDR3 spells CASSLAGGRVETQYF. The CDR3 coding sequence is TGTGCCAGCAGCTTAGCGGGGGGGCGGGTAGAGACCCAGTACTTC.

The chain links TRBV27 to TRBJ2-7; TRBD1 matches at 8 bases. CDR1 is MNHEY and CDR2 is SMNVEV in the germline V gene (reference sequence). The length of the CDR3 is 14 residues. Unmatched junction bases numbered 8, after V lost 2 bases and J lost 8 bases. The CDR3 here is CASSLATGQDQQYF. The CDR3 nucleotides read TGTGCCAGCAGTTTAGCCACGGGACAGGACCAGCAGTACTTC.

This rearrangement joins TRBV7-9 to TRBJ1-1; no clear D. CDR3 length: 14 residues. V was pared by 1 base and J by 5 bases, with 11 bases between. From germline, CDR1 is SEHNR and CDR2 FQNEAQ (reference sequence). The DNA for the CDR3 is TGTGCCAGCAGCTTAGGGGGTGGAGGGACTGAAGCTTTCTTT. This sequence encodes CASSLGGGGTEAFF.

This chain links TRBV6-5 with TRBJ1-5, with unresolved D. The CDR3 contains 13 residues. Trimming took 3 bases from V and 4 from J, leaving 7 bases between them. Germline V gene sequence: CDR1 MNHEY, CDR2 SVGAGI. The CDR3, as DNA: TGTGCCAGCAGTTATCGACTTAATCAGCCCCAGCATTTT. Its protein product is CASSYRLNQPQHF.

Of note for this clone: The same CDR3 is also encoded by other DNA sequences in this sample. CDR3 nucleotide sequence: TGTGCCAGCAGCACGGGACAGATGAACACTGAAGCTTTCTTT. This translates into CASSTGQMNTEAFF. This chain connects TRBV6-5 to TRBJ1-1, with 7 bases aligning to TRBD1. V trimming: 6 bases; J trimming: 0 bases; junction bases outside the gene matches: 4. The CDR3 sequence is 14 residues long. Germline loops: CDR1 MNHEY, CDR2 SVGAGI.

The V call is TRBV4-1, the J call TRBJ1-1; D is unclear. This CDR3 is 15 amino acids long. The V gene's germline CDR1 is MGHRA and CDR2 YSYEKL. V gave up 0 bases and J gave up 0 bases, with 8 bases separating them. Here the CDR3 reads CASSQEAALNTEAFF. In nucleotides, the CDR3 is TGCGCCAGCAGCCAAGAGGCTGCCCTGAACACTGAAGCTTTCTTT.

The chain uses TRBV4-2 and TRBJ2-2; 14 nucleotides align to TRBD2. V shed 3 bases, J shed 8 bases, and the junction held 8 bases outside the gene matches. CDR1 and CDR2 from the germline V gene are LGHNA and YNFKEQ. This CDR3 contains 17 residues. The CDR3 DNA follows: TGTGCCAGCAGCCATCGGGGACTAGCGGGAGCGAGTGGGGAGCTGTTTTTT. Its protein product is CASSHRGLAGASGELFF.

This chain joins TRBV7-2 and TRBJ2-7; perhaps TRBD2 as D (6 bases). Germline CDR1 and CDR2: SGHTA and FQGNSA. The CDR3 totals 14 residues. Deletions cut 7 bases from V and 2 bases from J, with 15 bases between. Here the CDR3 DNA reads TGTGCCAGCACCGCCGGGACTGGGCCCTACGAGCAGTACTTC. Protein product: CASTAGTGPYEQYF.

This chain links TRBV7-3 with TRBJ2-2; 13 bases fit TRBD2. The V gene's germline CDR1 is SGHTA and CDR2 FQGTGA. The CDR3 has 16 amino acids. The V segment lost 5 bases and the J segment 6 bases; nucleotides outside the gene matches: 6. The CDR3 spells CASSLRLAGGAGELFF. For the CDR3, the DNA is TGTGCCAGCAGCCTTCGACTAGCGGGGGGCGCCGGGGAGCTGTTTTTT. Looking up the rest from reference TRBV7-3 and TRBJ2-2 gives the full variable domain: GAGVSQTPSNKVTEKGKYVELRCDPISGHTALYWYRQSLGQGPEFLIYFQGTGAADDSGLPNDRFFAVRPEGSVSTLKIQRTERGDSAVYLCASSLRLAGGAGELFFGEGSRLTVL.

The CDR3 region is CASSLAFYGYTF. Written as DNA, the CDR3 is TGCGCCAGCAGCTTGGCTTTCTACGGCTACACCTTC. The V gene is TRBV5-1, the J gene TRBJ1-2; no clear D gene. The germline CDR1 and CDR2 sequences are SGHRS and YFSETQ. The CDR3 runs 12 residues. Trimming shortened V by 0 bases and J by 8 bases, and 8 bases separated the two germline ends.

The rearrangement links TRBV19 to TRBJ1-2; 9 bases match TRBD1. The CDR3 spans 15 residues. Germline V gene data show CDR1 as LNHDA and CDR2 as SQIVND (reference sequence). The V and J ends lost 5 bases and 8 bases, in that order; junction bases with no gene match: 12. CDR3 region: CASSASGTGLDGYTF. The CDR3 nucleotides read TGTGCCAGTAGTGCCTCCGGGACAGGGCTAGACGGCTACACCTTC.

The CDR3 loop reads CASSRGPSISGGLQETQYF. As DNA, the CDR3 is TGTGCCAGTAGTAGAGGGCCCTCAATTAGCGGGGGACTCCAAGAGACCCAGTACTTC. The V and J genes are TRBV19 and TRBJ2-5; 9 bases line up with TRBD2. CDR1 LNHDA and CDR2 SQIVND come from the germline V gene (reference sequence). CDR3 length: 19 amino acids. The junction had 16 bases not matched to a gene; V was cut back by 4 bases and J by 1 base.

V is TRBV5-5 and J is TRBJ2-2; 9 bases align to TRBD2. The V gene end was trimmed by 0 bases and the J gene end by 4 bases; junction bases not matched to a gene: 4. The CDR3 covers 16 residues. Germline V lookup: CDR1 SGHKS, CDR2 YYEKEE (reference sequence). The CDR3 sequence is CASSLVPTSGTGELFF. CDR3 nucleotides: TGTGCCAGCAGCTTGGTGCCGACTAGCGGCACCGGGGAGCTGTTTTTT. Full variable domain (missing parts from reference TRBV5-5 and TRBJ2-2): DAGVTQSPTHLIKTRGQQVTLRCSPISGHKSVSWYQQVLGQGPQFIFQYYEKEERGRGNFPDRFSARQFPNYSSELNVNALLLGDSALYLCASSLVPTSGTGELFFGEGSRLTVL.

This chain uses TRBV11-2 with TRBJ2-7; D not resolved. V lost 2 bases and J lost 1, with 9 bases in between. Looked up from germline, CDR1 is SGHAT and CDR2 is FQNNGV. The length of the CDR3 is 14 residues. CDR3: CASSLLARSYEQYF. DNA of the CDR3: TGTGCCAGCAGCTTACTGGCCCGTTCCTACGAGCAGTACTTC.

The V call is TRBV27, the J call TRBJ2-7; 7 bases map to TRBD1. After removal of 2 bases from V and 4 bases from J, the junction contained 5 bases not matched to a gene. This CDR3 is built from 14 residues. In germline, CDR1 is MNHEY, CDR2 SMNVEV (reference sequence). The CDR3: CASSLTGAEYEQYF. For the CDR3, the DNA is TGTGCCAGCAGTTTAACAGGGGCCGAGTACGAGCAGTACTTC.